These T cell receptor beta chains were read from a single sample in a study of blood T cell repertoires in COVID-19. Some clones are missing from TCRdb's copy, which holds only in-frame ones; the method was immunoSEQ multiplex PCR. The profile shows approximately 94,000 clones, over 80% of them singletons. Sequenced input: peripheral blood. The receptors were sampled from a man aged 45-65 years with active or convalescent COVID-19. CDR3s include the opening cysteine and the closing phenylalanine or tryptophan. D genes are given only for firm matches. Clone size is not always given. Where it is, it says once, few, many or a class for expanded clones.

v_call	clone_size	d_call	j_call	cdr3_aa	cdr3_nt
TRBV24-1	.	.	TRBJ1-5	CATSAGGNEPQHF	TGTGCCACCAGTGCCGGGGGTAATGAGCCCCAGCATTTT
TRBV6-5	.	TRBD1	TRBJ1-1	CASGQGGTEAFF	TGTGCCAGCGGACAGGGGGGCACTGAAGCTTTCTTT
TRBV2	.	.	TRBJ2-7	CASSDFGRLYEQYF	TGTGCCAGCAGTGATTTCGGCAGACTCTACGAGCAGTACTTC
TRBV5-5	.	TRBD1	TRBJ1-4	CASSSGTGGIGNEKLFF	TGTGCCAGCAGCTCGGGGACAGGGGGCATTGGTAATGAAAAACTGTTTTTT
TRBV7-9	.	TRBD2	TRBJ2-1	CASSSGLAFVDEQFF	TGTGCCAGCAGCTCCGGACTAGCGTTTGTCGATGAGCAGTTCTTC
TRBV5-6	.	.	TRBJ1-2	CASSLNRVWNGYTF	TGTGCCAGCAGCTTGAACAGGGTATGGAATGGCTACACCTTC
TRBV5-4	.	.	TRBJ1-2	CASSFGTTYTF	TGTGCCAGCAGCTTTGGGACAACGTACACCTTC
TRBV28	.	.	TRBJ1-1	CASSLRFEAFF	TGTGCCAGCAGTCTCCGGTTTGAAGCTTTCTTT
TRBV6-1	.	TRBD1	TRBJ1-4	CASSETTGFDEKLFF	TGTGCCAGCAGTGAAACGACAGGGTTTGATGAAAAACTGTTTTTT
TRBV18	.	TRBD1	TRBJ1-4	CASSPRGTASEKLFF	TGTGCCAGCTCACCACGTGGGACAGCTTCGGAAAAACTGTTTTTT
TRBV11-3	once	.	TRBJ1-1	CASSLGREGTEAFF	TGTGCCAGCAGCTTAGGCAGGGAGGGCACTGAAGCTTTCTTT
TRBV10-3	once	.	TRBJ1-2	CAISDARDYGYTF	TGTGCCATCAGTGACGCCAGGGACTATGGCTACACCTTC
TRBV7-8	.	TRBD1	TRBJ1-4	CASSLTGREKLFF	TGTGCCAGCAGCTTGACAGGGCGTGAAAAACTGTTTTTT